Listed below are T cell receptor beta chains from one sample, sequenced in a study of shared clonotypes between healthy human individuals. TCRdb's table, derived via immunoSEQ multiplex PCR, lists solely in-frame clones and lacks some. The sample yields some 1.5 million clones, roughly 98% seen once. The sample was naive CD4+ T cells sorted from blood. The receptor source for this set is a man aged 25 to 40 in good health. Each CDR3 is given with its conserved first and last residue. D genes are given only for firm matches. Only some rows state a clone size, as once, few, many or a class for expanded clones.

>NA|TRBV7-2|TRBD1|19|TRBJ2-1
CASTPELVGLTGARNEQFF
TGTGCCAGCACCCCAGAATTGGTGGGTTTGACAGGGGCCCGCAATGAGCAGTTCTTC
>NA|TRBV18|NA|14|TRBJ1-6
CASSPRVDNSPLHF
TGTGCCAGCTCACCACGGGTGGATAATTCACCCCTCCACTTT
>NA|TRBV29-1|TRBD2|13|TRBJ2-7
CSVDREGGYEQYF
TGCAGCGTTGACCGGGAGGGGGGGTACGAGCAGTACTTC
>once|TRBV30|NA|16|TRBJ1-3
CAWSEDSSIAGNTIYF
TGTGCCTGGAGTGAAGACAGCAGTATTGCTGGAAACACCATATATTTT
>NA|TRBV9|NA|15|TRBJ2-1
CASRVGAGLHNEQFF
TGTGCCAGCAGGGTAGGGGCAGGGTTGCACAATGAGCAGTTCTTC
>NA|TRBV11-2|NA|19|TRBJ2-7
CASSEGRGVPGTDPYEQYF
TGTGCCAGCAGCGAAGGAAGGGGGGTTCCCGGGACAGACCCCTACGAGCAGTACTTC
>NA|TRBV18|TRBD1|17|TRBJ2-7
CASSQNTLGTANYEQYF
TGTGCCAGCTCACAAAACACCCTCGGGACAGCAAACTACGAGCAGTACTTC
>NA|TRBV28|TRBD1|13|TRBJ1-2
CASSRQGVYGYTF
TGTGCCAGCAGCAGACAGGGAGTCTATGGCTACACCTTC
>NA|TRBV27|NA|15|TRBJ2-5
CASRSVGQSQETQYF
TGTGCCAGCAGAAGCGTAGGACAGAGTCAAGAGACCCAGTACTTC
>once|TRBV28|NA|14|TRBJ2-5
CASSSIDRWATQYF
TGTGCCAGCAGTAGCATAGACAGGTGGGCGACCCAGTACTTC
>NA|TRBV6-1|TRBD1|15|TRBJ2-1
CASSDLGQGFNEQFF
TGTGCCAGCAGTGATTTGGGACAGGGGTTCAATGAGCAGTTCTTC
>NA|TRBV25-1|NA|14|TRBJ1-2
CASSRNPWTGGYTF
TGTGCCAGCAGTCGAAACCCCTGGACGGGTGGCTACACCTTC
>NA|TRBV6-1|NA|15|TRBJ2-1
CASRSLAGAYNEQFF
TGTGCCAGCAGGAGTCTAGCCGGGGCCTACAATGAGCAGTTCTTC
>NA|TRBV6-5|TRBD2|15|TRBJ2-1
CASSYSSGRNYEQFF
TGTGCCAGCAGTTACTCTAGCGGGAGGAACTATGAGCAGTTCTTC
>NA|TRBV29-1|TRBD1|13|TRBJ2-5
CSVGQEYQETQYF
TGCAGCGTGGGACAGGAGTACCAAGAGACCCAGTACTTC
>NA|TRBV2|TRBD2|14|TRBJ2-5
CASIRASGRKTQYF
TGTGCCAGCATCAGGGCTAGCGGGAGAAAGACCCAGTACTTC
>NA|TRBV29-1|TRBD2|14|TRBJ2-1
CSVVAGGFYNEQFF
TGCAGCGTTGTGGCGGGAGGTTTCTACAATGAGCAGTTCTTC
>NA|TRBV5-1|NA|16|TRBJ2-5
CASSLVPGGVQETQYF
TGCGCCAGCAGCTTGGTCCCAGGGGGGGTCCAAGAGACCCAGTACTTC
>once|TRBV18|TRBD2|15|TRBJ2-7
CASSPTSGSRYEQYF
TGTGCCAGCTCGCCCACTAGCGGGAGTAGGTACGAGCAGTACTTC
>NA|TRBV5-1|NA|14|TRBJ1-4
CASSLTATNEKLFF
TGCGCCAGCAGCCTCACCGCAACTAATGAAAAACTGTTTTTT